This T cell receptor beta chain was sequenced in a study of regulatory T cells in long-lasting Graves disease (dated by TCRdb to the early 2020s). Context from the whole study: To count as having persistent Graves' disease, a patient had to have received antithyroid drug treatment for over 5 years with TSH receptor autoantibodies remaining persistently positive. In the clinical cohort, patients with persistent Graves' disease had used antithyroid drugs for an average of around 9.9 years. The study was conducted in China and was registered as a clinical trial. Persistent Graves' disease patients were compared with newly diagnosed Graves' disease patients by peripheral blood TCR sequencing and RNA sequencing. TCR sequencing covered around 13 persistent and roughly 20 newly diagnosed Graves' disease patients, about 35 samples in total. Summary of the overall study and its limitations: TRBV28, TRBJ1-2 and TRBJ2-5 were preferentially used in persistent disease, while TRBV20-1 and TRBJ2-1 were favored in newly diagnosed disease. As a limitation, the authors acknowledged that the small sample size may reduce accuracy. Persistent patients shared more public clonotypes among themselves (approximately 2,500) than newly diagnosed patients did (roughly 910). Sequencing and analysis were limited to the TCR beta chain. Compared with newly diagnosed patients, persistent Graves' disease patients had lower TCR Shannon entropy and fewer highly expanded clones, which suggests clonal expansion. The study examined only peripheral blood because the primary lesion, thyroid tissue, could not be accessed.

Library method: multiplex PCR. Data came from an Illumina HiSeq 4000. iRepertoire HTBI primers and Arm-PCR amplification of CDR3 regions were used to construct TCR beta libraries. Before sequencing, the PCR products underwent gel purification. The source study handled its data this way. Gene usage analysis of CDR3 amino acid clonotypes relied on the roughly 64 TRBV and about 15 TRBJ segments identified across samples. Filtered high-quality paired reads were merged into contigs using COPE and FqMerger. BLAST was used to align contigs to the IMGT TRBV, TRBD and TRBJ reference genes, and CDR3 was defined following IMGT. Clonotypes above 0.1% frequency were classified as highly expanded clones. Shannon entropy was used to measure repertoire diversity, and the Gini coefficient was used to measure V-J evenness. Public clonotypes were defined as clonotypes shared by more than one individual. TCRdb reprocessed the public reads (quality trimming at Q25 with fastp, clone calling with MiXCR) and kept in-frame beta chains. Records with the same CDR3 protein are collapsed into one entry carrying the most frequent genes and DNA. The V and J calls here are based on TCRdb, not the publication. The sample yields some 280,000 distinct CDR3 sequences; 20% to 25% were counted once. More than 55% of the sample comes from the top ten.

Notes on this clonotype: The antigen it binds to is not known. Base qualities were left out, and no much larger clone turns up one base away.

According to the study, the label for this sample's time point signals: persistent/refractory GD, antithyroid drugs over 5 years with positive TRAb. For both TCR sequencing and RNA sequencing, RNA was extracted from PBMCs using TRIzol. The diagnosis of Graves' disease followed American Thyroid Association guidelines. Patients for the study were recruited at an endocrinology department in Xi'an, China. From each patient, about 8.9 milliliters of peripheral blood was collected into an EDTA anticoagulant tube. PBMCs were isolated by Ficoll Paque Plus density gradient separation without further T cell sorting. An Agilent 2100 Bioanalyzer and agarose gel were used to check RNA quality, and a NanoDrop 2000 was used to measure RNA concentration. V loses 0 bases at its end and J loses 6 bases; junction bases beyond the gene matches: 9. Measured from the cysteine to the phenylalanine, the CDR3 is 16 residues long. Only the CDR3 portion is preserved as DNA: 48 bases, with reading frame beginning at the first base. The germline V gene gives CDR1 as SGHVS and CDR2 as FNYEAQ.

The chain links TRBV7-6 with TRBJ2-7, and 9 junction bases match TRBD2. The TCR was taken from a female donor with Graves disease. The material sequenced was peripheral blood mononuclear cells (PBMCs), taken when the disease was refractory, from a patient treated with antithyroid drugs. The CDR3 region has the sequence CASSLAGMAGGREQYF. Here is the DNA: TGTGCCAGCAGCTTAGCGGGAATGGCGGGAGGGCGCGAGCAGTACTTC. The reference TRBV7-6 and TRBJ2-7 proteins fill in what lies around the CDR3, so the full variable domain reads GAGVSQSPRYKVTKRGQDVALRCDPISGHVSLYWYRQALGQGPEFLTYFNYEAQQDKSGLPNDRFSAERPEGSISTLTIQRTEQRDSAMYRCASSLAGMAGGREQYFGPGTRLTVT.